This T cell receptor (beta chain) was sequenced in a study of early T cells in non-severe SARS-CoV-2 infection. This clonotype was seen more than once but under ten times. TCRdb reprocessed the 5' RACE reads via MiXCR and lists one record per CDR3 protein. The sample lists tens of thousands of distinct CDR3 sequences; around 20% were seen once. This sample comprised whole blood, obtained at baseline. The source of this sequence is an adult who was a healthcare worker with PCR-confirmed SARS-CoV-2 infection or an uninfected control (not recorded which).

As DNA, the CDR3 is TGTGCCTGGAGTGTAAAGGGGGGCGAGTTTGAAGCTTTCTTT. Translating gives CAWSVKGGEFEAFF. The gene calls are TRBV30 and TRBJ1-1; the D gene is possibly TRBD1 (6 bases). In germline, CDR1 is GTSNPN, CDR2 SVGIG (reference sequence). V was shortened by 0 bases and J by 7 bases, with 15 bases between the two germline ends. The CDR3 runs 14 residues. Filled out from reference TRBV30 and TRBJ1-1, the complete variable domain reads SQTIHQWPATLVQPVGSPLSLECTVEGTSNPNLYWYRQAAGRGLQLLFYSVGIGQISSEVPQNLSASRPQDRQFILSSKKLLLSDSGFYLCAWSVKGGEFEAFFGQGTRLTVV.